This is a list of T cell receptor beta chains from one sample in a study of T cells after somatic rescue of genetic block. Produced via immunoSEQ multiplex PCR; TCRdb's table is partial and in-frame only. The top ten hold around 3% of the sample, which has about 67,000 clones, 92% seen once. Sequencing was performed on peripheral blood mononuclear cells (PBMCs). These receptors were taken from a man in his forties or fifties. CDR3s include the opening cysteine and the closing phenylalanine or tryptophan. The D gene is left open where the match is weak. Not all rows give a size; the values are once, few, many and, for expanded clones, a class.

j_call: TRBJ2-5
clone_size: -
d_call: -
v_call: TRBV29-1
cdr3_aa: CSVGGAETQYF
cdr3_nt: TGCAGCGTTGGGGGAGCGGAGACCCAGTACTTC

j_call: TRBJ2-1
clone_size: -
d_call: -
v_call: TRBV7-9
cdr3_aa: CASSFPVGEQFF
cdr3_nt: TGTGCCAGCAGCTTCCCGGTTGGTGAGCAGTTCTTC

j_call: TRBJ1-2
clone_size: -
d_call: TRBD1
v_call: TRBV6-5
cdr3_aa: CASRFSTGGDYGYTF
cdr3_nt: TGTGCCAGCAGATTTTCAACAGGGGGCGACTATGGCTACACCTTC

j_call: TRBJ1-2
clone_size: -
d_call: TRBD1
v_call: TRBV9
cdr3_aa: CASSARQGSYGYTF
cdr3_nt: TGTGCCAGCAGCGCCCGACAGGGTAGCTATGGCTACACCTTC

j_call: TRBJ1-2
clone_size: -
d_call: -
v_call: TRBV10-3
cdr3_aa: CATGPGPIDGYTF
cdr3_nt: TGTGCCACCGGGCCAGGGCCTATTGACGGCTACACCTTC

j_call: TRBJ1-1
clone_size: -
d_call: -
v_call: TRBV28
cdr3_aa: CASSRGHTEAFF
cdr3_nt: TGTGCCAGCAGCCGGGGTCACACTGAAGCTTTCTTT

j_call: TRBJ1-4
clone_size: -
d_call: TRBD1
v_call: TRBV28
cdr3_aa: CASSKYRGQNEKLFF
cdr3_nt: TGTGCCAGCAGCAAATACAGGGGCCAGAATGAAAAACTGTTTTTT

j_call: TRBJ1-3
clone_size: -
d_call: -
v_call: TRBV6-5
cdr3_aa: CASSYGQGYAGNTIYF
cdr3_nt: TGTGCCAGCAGTTACGGGCAGGGGTACGCTGGAAACACCATATATTTT

j_call: TRBJ1-4
clone_size: -
d_call: TRBD1
v_call: TRBV5-1
cdr3_aa: CASFSGTGAPDEKLFF
cdr3_nt: TGCGCCAGCTTTTCTGGGACAGGGGCACCGGATGAAAAACTGTTTTTT

j_call: TRBJ2-3
clone_size: -
d_call: TRBD1
v_call: TRBV5-4
cdr3_aa: CASSRDRVTDTQYF
cdr3_nt: TGTGCCAGCAGCCGGGACAGGGTGACAGATACGCAGTATTTT

j_call: TRBJ1-4
clone_size: -
d_call: TRBD1
v_call: TRBV11-2
cdr3_aa: CASSPRGQGEKLFF
cdr3_nt: TGTGCCAGCAGCCCGAGGGGGCAGGGTGAAAAACTGTTTTTT

j_call: TRBJ2-2
clone_size: -
d_call: TRBD1
v_call: TRBV27
cdr3_aa: CASTLKGAGGTGELFF
cdr3_nt: TGTGCCAGCACCTTGAAGGGGGCTGGTGGCACCGGGGAGCTGTTTTTT

j_call: TRBJ2-3
clone_size: -
d_call: TRBD2
v_call: TRBV5-4
cdr3_aa: CASSLVSAGYTDTQYF
cdr3_nt: TGTGCCAGCAGCTTGGTCTCAGCGGGGTACACAGATACGCAGTATTTT

j_call: TRBJ2-1
clone_size: -
d_call: TRBD2
v_call: TRBV7-3
cdr3_aa: CASSPGAGDFPDEQFF
cdr3_nt: TGTGCCAGCAGCCCGGGAGCGGGGGATTTTCCGGATGAGCAGTTCTTC

j_call: TRBJ2-7
clone_size: -
d_call: -
v_call: TRBV7-9
cdr3_aa: CASRSTATYEQYF
cdr3_nt: TGTGCCAGCAGGTCGACGGCGACCTACGAGCAGTACTTC

j_call: TRBJ2-5
clone_size: -
d_call: TRBD1
v_call: TRBV6-1
cdr3_aa: CASSRDRGGETQYF
cdr3_nt: TGTGCCAGCAGTAGGGACAGGGGAGGGGAGACCCAGTACTTC

j_call: TRBJ2-7
clone_size: once
d_call: TRBD1
v_call: TRBV27
cdr3_aa: CASSSGTGGYEQYF
cdr3_nt: TGTGCCAGCAGTTCCGGGACAGGGGGATACGAGCAGTACTTC

j_call: TRBJ2-3
clone_size: -
d_call: -
v_call: TRBV5-1
cdr3_aa: CASSLLTAPSTDTQYF
cdr3_nt: TGCGCCAGCAGCTTGCTGACGGCCCCCAGCACAGATACGCAGTATTTT

j_call: TRBJ1-1
clone_size: -
d_call: -
v_call: TRBV30
cdr3_aa: CAWSGWNTEAFF
cdr3_nt: TGTGCCTGGAGTGGTTGGAACACTGAAGCTTTCTTT